This TCR beta chain originates from a study of blood T cells in healthy people across ages. Study-wide findings and caveats: TCR beta diversity per million T cells fell roughly linearly with age.

The donors, aged roughly 6 to 95, were healthy Caucasians from Russia. About this clonotype itself: The target antigen is unknown.

The use of a sample-barcoded 5' primer and a J-beta primer mix characterized a second PCR of roughly 6 to 11 cycles. TCRdb redid the calling of the 5' RACE reads with MiXCR, one entry per CDR3 protein. The sample has over 700,000 distinct CDR3 sequences, about 48% seen once. The sample taken for sequencing was blood. The receptor was isolated from a man older than 75 in good health.

CDR3 in DNA: TGTGCCATCGGGACTAGCGCCCACAATGAGCAGTTCTTC. Its protein is CAIGTSAHNEQFF. V is TRBV10-3 and J is TRBJ2-1; TRBD2 matches at 10 bases. V was pared by 8 bases and J by 5 bases, with 3 bases of the junction left unmatched. The CDR3 runs 13 residues. Germline CDR1 and CDR2: ENHRY and SYGVKD.